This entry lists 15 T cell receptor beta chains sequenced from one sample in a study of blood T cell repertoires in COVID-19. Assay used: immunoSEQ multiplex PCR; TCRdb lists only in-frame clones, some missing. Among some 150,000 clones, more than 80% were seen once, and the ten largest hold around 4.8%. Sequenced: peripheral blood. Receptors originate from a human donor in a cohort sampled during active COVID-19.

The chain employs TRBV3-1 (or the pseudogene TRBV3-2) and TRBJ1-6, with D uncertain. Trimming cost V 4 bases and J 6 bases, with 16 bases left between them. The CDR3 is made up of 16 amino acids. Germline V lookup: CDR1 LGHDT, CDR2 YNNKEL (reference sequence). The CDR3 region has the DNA TGTGCCAGCAGCCTCCCCGGTATAGGGAGTAATTCACCCCTCCACTTT. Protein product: CASSLPGIGSNSPLHF.

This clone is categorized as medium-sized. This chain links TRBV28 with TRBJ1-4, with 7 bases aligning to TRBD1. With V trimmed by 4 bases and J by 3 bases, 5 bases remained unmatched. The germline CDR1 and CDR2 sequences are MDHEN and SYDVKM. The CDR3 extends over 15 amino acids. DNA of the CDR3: TGTGCCAGCAGTTCCGGGACAGCTCCTAATGAAAAACTGTTTTTT. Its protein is CASSSGTAPNEKLFF.

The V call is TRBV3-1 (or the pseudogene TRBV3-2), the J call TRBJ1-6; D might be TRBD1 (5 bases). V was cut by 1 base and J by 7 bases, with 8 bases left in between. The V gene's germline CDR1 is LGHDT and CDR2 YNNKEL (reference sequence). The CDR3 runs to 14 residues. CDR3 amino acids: CASSQAGGNSPLHF. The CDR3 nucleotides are TGTGCCAGCAGCCAAGCGGGGGGGAATTCACCCCTCCACTTT.

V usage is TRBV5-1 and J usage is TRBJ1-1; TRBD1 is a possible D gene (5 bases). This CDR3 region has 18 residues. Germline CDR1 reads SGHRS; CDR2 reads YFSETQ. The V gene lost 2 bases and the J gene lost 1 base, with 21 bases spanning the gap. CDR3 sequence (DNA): TGCGCCAGCAGCTTATCTCCCCGTGGGTGGGGGGGGAACACTGAAGCTTTCTTT. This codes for CASSLSPRGWGGNTEAFF.

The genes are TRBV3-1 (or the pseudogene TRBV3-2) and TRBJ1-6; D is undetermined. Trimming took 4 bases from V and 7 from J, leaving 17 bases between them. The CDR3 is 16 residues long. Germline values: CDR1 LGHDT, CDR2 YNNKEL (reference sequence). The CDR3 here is CASSPDPEGWNSPLHF. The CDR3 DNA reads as TGTGCCAGCAGCCCAGATCCAGAGGGCTGGAATTCACCCCTCCACTTT.

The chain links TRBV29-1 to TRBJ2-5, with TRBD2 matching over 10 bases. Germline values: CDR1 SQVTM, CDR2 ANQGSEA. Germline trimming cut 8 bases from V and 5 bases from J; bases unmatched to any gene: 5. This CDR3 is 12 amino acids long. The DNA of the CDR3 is TGCAGCTTTAGTAGCGGGGGGGAGACCCAGTACTTC. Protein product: CSFSSGGETQYF.

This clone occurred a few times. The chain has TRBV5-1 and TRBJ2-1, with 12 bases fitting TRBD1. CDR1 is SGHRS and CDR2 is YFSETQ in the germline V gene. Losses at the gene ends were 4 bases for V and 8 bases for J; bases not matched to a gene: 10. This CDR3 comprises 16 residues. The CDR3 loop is CASSDSPGQGAHEQFF. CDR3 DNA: TGCGCCAGCAGCGACTCCCCGGGACAGGGGGCTCATGAGCAGTTCTTC.

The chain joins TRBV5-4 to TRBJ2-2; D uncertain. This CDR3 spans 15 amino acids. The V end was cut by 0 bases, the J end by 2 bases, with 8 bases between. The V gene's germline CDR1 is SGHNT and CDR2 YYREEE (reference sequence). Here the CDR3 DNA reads TGTGCCAGCAGCTTGGCTAGAGATAACACCGGGGAGCTGTTTTTT. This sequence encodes CASSLARDNTGELFF. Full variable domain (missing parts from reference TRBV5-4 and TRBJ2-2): ETGVTQSPTHLIKTRGQQVTLRCSSQSGHNTVSWYQQALGQGPQFIFQYYREEENGRGNFPPRFSGLQFPNYSSELNVNALELDDSALYLCASSLARDNTGELFFGEGSRLTVL.

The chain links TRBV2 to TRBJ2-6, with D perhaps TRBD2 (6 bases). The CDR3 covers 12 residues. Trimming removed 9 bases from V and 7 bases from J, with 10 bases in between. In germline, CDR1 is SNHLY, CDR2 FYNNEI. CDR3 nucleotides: TGTGCCAGACTGGAGGGTGCCAACGTCCTGACTTTC. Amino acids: CARLEGANVLTF.

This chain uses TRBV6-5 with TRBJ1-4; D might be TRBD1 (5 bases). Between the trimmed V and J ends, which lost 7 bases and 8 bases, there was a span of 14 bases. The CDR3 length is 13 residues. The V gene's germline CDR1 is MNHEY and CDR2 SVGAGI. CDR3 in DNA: TGTGCCAGCACCCGGGGGGGATACGAAAAACTGTTTTTT. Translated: CASTRGGYEKLFF.

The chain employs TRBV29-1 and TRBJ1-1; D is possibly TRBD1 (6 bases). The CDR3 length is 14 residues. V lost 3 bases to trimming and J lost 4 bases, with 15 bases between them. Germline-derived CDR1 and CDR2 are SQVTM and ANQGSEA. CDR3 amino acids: CSVDLGQGFTEAFF. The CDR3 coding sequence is TGCAGCGTTGATCTCGGGCAGGGGTTCACTGAAGCTTTCTTT.

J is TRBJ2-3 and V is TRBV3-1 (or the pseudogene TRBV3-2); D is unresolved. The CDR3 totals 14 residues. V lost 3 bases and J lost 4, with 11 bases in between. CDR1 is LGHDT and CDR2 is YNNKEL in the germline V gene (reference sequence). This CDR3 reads CASSHYQRADTQYF. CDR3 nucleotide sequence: TGTGCCAGCAGCCACTACCAGCGAGCAGATACGCAGTATTTT.

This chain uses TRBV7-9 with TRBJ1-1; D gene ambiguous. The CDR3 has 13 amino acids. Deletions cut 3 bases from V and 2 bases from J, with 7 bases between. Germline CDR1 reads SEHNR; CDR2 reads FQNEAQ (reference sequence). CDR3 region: CASSFSVNTEAFF. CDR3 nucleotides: TGTGCCAGCAGCTTCTCAGTCAACACTGAAGCTTTCTTT.

DNA for the CDR3: TGTGCCAGCAGTATAGACAGATACGAGCAGTACTTC. Encoded protein: CASSIDRYEQYF. The chain is built from TRBV2 and TRBJ2-7, with D tentatively TRBD1 (5 bases). Germline-derived CDR1 and CDR2 are SNHLY and FYNNEI. CDR3 size: 12 residues. The V and J ends lost 5 bases and 4 bases respectively, with 9 bases between them.

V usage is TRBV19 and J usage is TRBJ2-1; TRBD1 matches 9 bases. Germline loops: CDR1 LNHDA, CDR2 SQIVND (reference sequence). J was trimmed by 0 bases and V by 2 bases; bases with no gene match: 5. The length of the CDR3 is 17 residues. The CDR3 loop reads CASSILQGASSYNEQFF. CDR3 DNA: TGTGCCAGTAGTATACTACAGGGGGCGAGCTCCTACAATGAGCAGTTCTTC.